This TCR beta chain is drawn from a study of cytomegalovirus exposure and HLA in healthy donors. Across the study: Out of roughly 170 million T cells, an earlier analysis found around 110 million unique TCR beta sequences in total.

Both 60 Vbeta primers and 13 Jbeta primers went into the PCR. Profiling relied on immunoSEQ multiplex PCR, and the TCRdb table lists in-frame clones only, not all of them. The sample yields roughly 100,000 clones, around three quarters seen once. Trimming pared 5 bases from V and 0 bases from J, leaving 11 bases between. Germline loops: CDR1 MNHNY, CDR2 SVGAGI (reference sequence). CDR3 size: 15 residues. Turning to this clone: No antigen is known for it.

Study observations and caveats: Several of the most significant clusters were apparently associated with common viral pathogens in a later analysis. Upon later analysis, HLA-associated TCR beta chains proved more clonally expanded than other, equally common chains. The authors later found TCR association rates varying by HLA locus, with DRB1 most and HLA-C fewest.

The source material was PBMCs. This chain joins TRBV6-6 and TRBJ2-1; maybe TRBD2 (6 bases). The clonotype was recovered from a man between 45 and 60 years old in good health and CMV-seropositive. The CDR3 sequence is CASSRGSGSYNEQFF. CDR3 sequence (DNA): TGTGCCAGCAGTAGGGGTAGCGGCTCCTACAATGAGCAGTTCTTC.